This T cell receptor beta chain comes out of a study of shared clonotypes between healthy human individuals. Study background: Each donor's CD4 naive and CD4 memory cells filled three plates apiece, CD8 naive two, and CD8 memory one. Notes on the study in general: Richness estimates generally favored naive over memory subsets.

The test was conducted at deep level. Profiling relied on immunoSEQ multiplex PCR, and the TCRdb table lists in-frame clones only, not all of them. The data contain about 1.1 million clones, roughly 77% of them seen just once; the ten biggest clones take up 0.89%. The V gene's germline CDR1 is SGHAT and CDR2 FQNNGV. CDR3 size: 16 residues. V trimming: 4 bases; J trimming: 0 bases; junction bases outside the gene matches: 4. As for this clone: Antigen unknown.

The origin of this receptor is a man between 18 and 35 years old in good health. Some clones in this sample may be carry-over from other donors' samples. The source material was memory CD4+ T cells from PBMCs. This sample's subset: CD45RA-negative fraction. The chain uses TRBV11-2 and TRBJ2-1, with TRBD2 matching over 9 bases. In DNA form, the CDR3 reads TGTGCCAGCAGCTCCCTAGCGGGACGCTCCTACAATGAGCAGTTCTTC. Residues: CASSSLAGRSYNEQFF.